Reported below is one T cell receptor beta chain. Its specificity is unknown. V was shortened by 4 bases and J by 2 bases, with 13 bases between the two germline ends. This CDR3 is built from 15 residues. Germline V gene sequence: CDR1 SGHTA, CDR2 FQGNSA. Sequenced by immunoSEQ multiplex PCR; TCRdb stores in-frame clones only, minus some. This sample has tens of thousands of clones; approximately 82% occur once, and the top ten carry approximately 0.9%. This specimen belongs to a study of OX40 agonist ivuxolimab in advanced cancers. Turning to the study itself: Treatment received earlier with anti-PD-1, anti-PD-L1 or anti-CTLA-4 agents was allowed, and under 50% had some. Overall study results and limits: Clonal expansion was among the lowest in partial responders at 0.1-3.0 mg/kg, especially CD8+.

This sequence originates from an adult with an advanced solid tumor such as melanoma, head and neck, liver or kidney cancer. The source material was CD4+ or CD8+ T cells sorted from blood, sampled in a trial of the OX40 agonist ivuxolimab. The chain couples TRBV7-2 to TRBJ2-3; weak D call: TRBD1 (6 bases). CDR3 sequence (DNA): TGTGCCAGCAGCTATCAGGGGCACAACACAGATACGCAGTATTTT. It specifies CASSYQGHNTDTQYF.